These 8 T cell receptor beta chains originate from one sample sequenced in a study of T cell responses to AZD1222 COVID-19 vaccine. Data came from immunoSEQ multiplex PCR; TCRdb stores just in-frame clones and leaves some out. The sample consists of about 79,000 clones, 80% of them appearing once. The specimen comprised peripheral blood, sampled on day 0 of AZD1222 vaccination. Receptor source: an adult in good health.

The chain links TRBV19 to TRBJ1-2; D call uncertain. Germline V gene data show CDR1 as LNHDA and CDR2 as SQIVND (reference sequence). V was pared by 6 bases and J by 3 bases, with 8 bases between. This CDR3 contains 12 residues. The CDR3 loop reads CASREGYYGYTF. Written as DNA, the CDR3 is TGTGCCAGTAGGGAGGGCTACTATGGCTACACCTTC.

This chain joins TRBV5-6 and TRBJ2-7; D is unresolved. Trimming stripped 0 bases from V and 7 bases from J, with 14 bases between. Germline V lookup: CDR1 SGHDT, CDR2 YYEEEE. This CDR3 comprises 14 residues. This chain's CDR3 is CASSLGAAKSEQYF. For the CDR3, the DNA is TGTGCCAGCAGCTTGGGTGCAGCGAAGTCGGAGCAGTACTTC.

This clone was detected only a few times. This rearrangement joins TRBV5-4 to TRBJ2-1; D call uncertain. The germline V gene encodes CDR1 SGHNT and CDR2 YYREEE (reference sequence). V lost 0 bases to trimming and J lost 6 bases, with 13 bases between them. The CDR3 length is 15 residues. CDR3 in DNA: TGTGCCAGCAGCTTGGGGGGTGTCGAAAGCAATGAGCAGTTCTTC. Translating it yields CASSLGGVESNEQFF.

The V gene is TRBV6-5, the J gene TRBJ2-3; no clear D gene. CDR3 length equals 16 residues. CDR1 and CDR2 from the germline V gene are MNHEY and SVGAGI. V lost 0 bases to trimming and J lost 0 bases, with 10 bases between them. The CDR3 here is CASSYSNAGSTDTQYF. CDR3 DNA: TGTGCCAGCAGTTACTCGAATGCAGGAAGCACAGATACGCAGTATTTT.

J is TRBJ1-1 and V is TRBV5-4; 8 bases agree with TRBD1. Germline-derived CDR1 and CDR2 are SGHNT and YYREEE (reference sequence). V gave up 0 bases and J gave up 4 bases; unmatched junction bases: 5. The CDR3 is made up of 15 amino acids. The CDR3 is CASSLGRTGSTEAFF. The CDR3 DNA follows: TGTGCCAGCAGCTTGGGACGGACAGGGAGCACTGAAGCTTTCTTT.

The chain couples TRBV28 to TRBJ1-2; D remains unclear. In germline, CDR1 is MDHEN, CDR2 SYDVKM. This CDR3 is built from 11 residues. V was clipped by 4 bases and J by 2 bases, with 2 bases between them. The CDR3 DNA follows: TGTGCCAGCAGTTCCAACTATGGCTACACCTTC. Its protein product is CASSSNYGYTF.

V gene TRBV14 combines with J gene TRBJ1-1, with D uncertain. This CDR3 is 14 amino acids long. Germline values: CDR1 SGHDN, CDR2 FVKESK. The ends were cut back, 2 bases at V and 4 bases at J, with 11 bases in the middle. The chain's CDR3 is CASSQRALGTEAFF. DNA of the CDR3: TGTGCCAGCAGCCAAAGGGCTTTGGGCACTGAAGCTTTCTTT. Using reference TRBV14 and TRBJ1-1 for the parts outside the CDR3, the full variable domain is EAGVTQFPSHSVIEKGQTVTLRCDPISGHDNLYWYRRVMGKEIKFLLHFVKESKQDESGMPNNRFLAERTGGTYSTLKVQPAELEDSGVYFCASSQRALGTEAFFGQGTRLTVV.

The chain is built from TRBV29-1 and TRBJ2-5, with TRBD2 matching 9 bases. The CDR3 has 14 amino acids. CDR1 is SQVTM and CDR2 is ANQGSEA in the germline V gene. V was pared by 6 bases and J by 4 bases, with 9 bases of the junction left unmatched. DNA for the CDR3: TGCAGCGTCAGAGCGGGAGGCTTACGAGAGACCCAGTACTTC. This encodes CSVRAGGLRETQYF.